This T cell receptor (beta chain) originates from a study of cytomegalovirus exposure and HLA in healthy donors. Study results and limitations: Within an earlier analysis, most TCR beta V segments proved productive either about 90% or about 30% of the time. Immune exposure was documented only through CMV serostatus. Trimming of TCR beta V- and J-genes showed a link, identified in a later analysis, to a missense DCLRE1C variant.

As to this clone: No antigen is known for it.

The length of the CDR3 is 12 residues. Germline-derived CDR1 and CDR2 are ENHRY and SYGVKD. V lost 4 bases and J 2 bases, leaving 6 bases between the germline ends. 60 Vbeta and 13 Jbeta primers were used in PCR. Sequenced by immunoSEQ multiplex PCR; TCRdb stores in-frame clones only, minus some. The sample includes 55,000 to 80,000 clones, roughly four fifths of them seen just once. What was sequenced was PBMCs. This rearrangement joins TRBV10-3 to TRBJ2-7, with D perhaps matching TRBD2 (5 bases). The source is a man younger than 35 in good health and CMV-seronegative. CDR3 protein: CAISAGAYEQYF. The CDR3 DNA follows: TGTGCCATCAGTGCCGGGGCCTACGAGCAGTACTTC.